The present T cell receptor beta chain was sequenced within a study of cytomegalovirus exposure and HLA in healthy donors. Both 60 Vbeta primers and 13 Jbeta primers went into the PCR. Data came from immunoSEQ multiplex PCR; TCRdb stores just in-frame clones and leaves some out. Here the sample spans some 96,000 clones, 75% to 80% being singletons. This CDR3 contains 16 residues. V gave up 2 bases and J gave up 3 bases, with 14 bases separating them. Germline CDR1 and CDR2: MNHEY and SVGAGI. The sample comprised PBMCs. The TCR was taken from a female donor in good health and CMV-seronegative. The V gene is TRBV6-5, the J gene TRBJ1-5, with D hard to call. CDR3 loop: CASSYPRSAYNQPQHF. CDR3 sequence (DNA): TGTGCCAGCAGTTACCCTAGGTCAGCCTACAATCAGCCCCAGCATTTT.